These 20 T cell receptor beta chains were all obtained from the same sample, sequenced in a study of blood T cell repertoires in COVID-19 (dated by TCRdb to 2020 to 2021). The library was made by the immunoSEQ multiplex PCR assay. TCRdb limited this immuneACCESS table to in-frame rearrangements with V and J called. A share of clones is missing; checked studies link under half to unresolved V genes, and the rest is unexplained. The sample table records around 120,000 clones; approximately 68% of these occur just once. The top ten hold approximately 2.3% of the sample. Sequencing was performed on peripheral blood. These TCRs come from a woman aged 70-85 years with acute or convalescent COVID-19.

V and J are TRBV14 and TRBJ2-5, with D perhaps TRBD2 (6 bases). Germline-derived CDR1 and CDR2 are SGHDN and FVKESK. Trimming cost V 1 base and J 5 bases, with 11 bases left between them. This CDR3 has 14 amino acids. The CDR3 sequence is CASSQVRGGETQYF. DNA for the CDR3: TGTGCCAGCAGCCAAGTCCGAGGAGGGGAGACCCAGTACTTC.

The chain uses TRBV7-2 and TRBJ1-1; 9 positions match TRBD1. Trimming at V came to 4 bases and at J to 3 bases, leaving 6 bases not matched to a gene. From germline, CDR1 is SGHTA and CDR2 FQGNSA. This CDR3 spans 15 amino acids. The CDR3 region is CASSSTGQGHTEAFF. Written as DNA, the CDR3 is TGTGCCAGCAGCTCCACGGGACAGGGCCACACTGAAGCTTTCTTT.

The chain carries TRBV5-4 and TRBJ2-1; a weak D match, TRBD2 (6 bases). V was pared by 3 bases and J by 8 bases, with 21 bases between. CDR1 and CDR2 (germline): SGHNT, YYREEE (reference sequence). This CDR3 spans 16 amino acids. The CDR3, as DNA: TGTGCCAGCAGCTCCTCTGGCGGGGCCGCGGGATATGAGCAGTTCTTC. This encodes CASSSSGGAAGYEQFF.

This clone showed up just once. The CDR3 reads CASSLTGSDGYTF. The DNA of the CDR3 is TGTGCCAGCAGCCTGACAGGGAGTGATGGCTACACCTTC. The J gene is TRBJ1-2, the V gene TRBV6-6, with 7 bases aligning to TRBD1. The germline CDR1 and CDR2 sequences are MNHNY and SVGAGI (reference sequence). The CDR3 extends over 13 amino acids. The ends lost 6 bases at V and 6 bases at J; junction bases unmatched: 7.

This clone was observed once. V gene TRBV2 combines with J gene TRBJ2-3; maybe TRBD2 (6 bases). The CDR3 is made up of 13 amino acids. CDR1 and CDR2 (germline): SNHLY, FYNNEI. Deletions cut 6 bases from V and 0 bases from J, with 7 bases between. The chain's CDR3 is CASRGTSTDTQYF. The CDR3 nucleotides read TGTGCCAGCAGGGGGACTAGCACAGATACGCAGTATTTT.

The chain couples TRBV6-5 to TRBJ1-4; 8 bases map to TRBD1. CDR1 MNHEY and CDR2 SVGAGI come from the germline V gene. The CDR3 runs 15 residues. Unmatched junction bases numbered 10, after V lost 5 bases and J lost 8 bases. This CDR3 is CASSRSGQGWEKLFF. CDR3 DNA: TGTGCCAGCAGTCGTTCAGGACAGGGTTGGGAAAAACTGTTTTTT.

The V and J genes are TRBV19 and TRBJ2-3, with a tentative D call TRBD1 (6 bases). The CDR3 runs 16 residues. Looked up from germline, CDR1 is LNHDA and CDR2 is SQIVND (reference sequence). Trimming shortened V by 2 bases and J by 7 bases, and 19 bases separated the two germline ends. The CDR3 bases are TGTGCCAGTAGTATATTTGTAACAGGGAACGAGCATACGCAGTATTTT. As protein: CASSIFVTGNEHTQYF.

The rearrangement links TRBV18 to TRBJ1-4; D unclear. Germline loops: CDR1 KGHSH, CDR2 LQKENI. The CDR3 consists of 13 residues. Trimming shortened V by 10 bases and J by 1 base, and 10 bases separated the two germline ends. The CDR3 DNA follows: TGTGCCACGACTCGGGGAACTAATGAAAAACTGTTTTTT. Its protein is CATTRGTNEKLFF.

This clone was seen a handful of times. The genes are TRBV7-9 and TRBJ1-2; D is ambiguous. The V gene's germline CDR1 is SEHNR and CDR2 FQNEAQ (reference sequence). The ends were cut back, 3 bases at V and 7 bases at J, with 12 bases in the middle. The CDR3 contains 13 residues. CDR3 in amino acids: CASSFDGGGGYTF. In DNA form, the CDR3 reads TGTGCCAGCAGCTTTGACGGAGGAGGTGGCTACACCTTC.

The chain employs TRBV19 and TRBJ1-3; 10 bases align to TRBD1. After removal of 1 base from V and 1 base from J, the junction contained 1 base not matched to a gene. Germline V CDR1 and CDR2: LNHDA, SQIVND (reference sequence). The CDR3 runs to 16 residues. This chain's CDR3 is CASSIGQGASGNTIYF. For the CDR3, the DNA is TGTGCCAGTAGTATAGGACAGGGGGCGTCTGGAAACACCATATATTTT. The whole variable domain, remainder taken from reference TRBV19 and TRBJ1-3, is DGGITQSPKYLFRKEGQNVTLSCEQNLNHDAMYWYRQDPGQGLRLIYYSQIVNDFQKGDIAEGYSVSREKKESFPLTVTSAQKNPTAFYLCASSIGQGASGNTIYFGEGSWLTVV.

The chain employs TRBV3-1 (or the pseudogene TRBV3-2) and TRBJ2-7; 12 bases are shared with TRBD2. The CDR3 has 15 amino acids. V was clipped by 5 bases and J by 5 bases; unmatched bases: 7. Germline-derived CDR1 and CDR2 are LGHDT and YNNKEL (reference sequence). CDR3 region: CASSFTSGRSDEQYF. The DNA for the CDR3 is TGTGCCAGCAGCTTCACTAGCGGGAGGAGCGACGAGCAGTACTTC.

The V and J genes are TRBV5-1 and TRBJ1-2, with 9 bases that match TRBD1. CDR1 and CDR2 from the germline V gene are SGHRS and YFSETQ. The CDR3 runs 16 residues. J gave up 0 bases and V 4 bases, and 7 bases lay outside the gene matches. CDR3 sequence (DNA): TGCGCCAGCAGCCCCGGGACAGGGCCCCCTAACTATGGCTACACCTTC. This translates into CASSPGTGPPNYGYTF.

This rearrangement joins TRBV11-3 to TRBJ2-7, with a tentative D call TRBD2 (6 bases). Trimming removed 2 bases from V and 4 bases from J, with 9 bases in between. Germline CDR1 is SGHNT and CDR2 is YENEEA. The CDR3 runs 13 residues. The CDR3: CASSLQGGYEQYF. Here the CDR3 DNA reads TGTGCCAGCAGCTTACAGGGAGGATACGAGCAGTACTTC. Full variable domain (rest looked up from reference TRBV11-3 and TRBJ2-7): EAGVVQSPRYKIIEKKQPVAFWCNPISGHNTLYWYLQNLGQGPELLIRYENEEAVDDSQLPKDRFSAERLKGVDSTLKIQPAELGDSAVYLCASSLQGGYEQYFGPGTRLTVT.

The chain carries TRBV19 and TRBJ2-7; 8 bases agree with TRBD1. Germline CDR1 LNHDA, CDR2 SQIVND (reference sequence). The CDR3 is made up of 14 amino acids. After removal of 6 bases from V and 4 bases from J, the junction contained 8 bases not matched to a gene. The CDR3 DNA sequence: TGTGCCAGTAGAGGACAGGGAAGGACATACGAGCAGTACTTC. Protein: CASRGQGRTYEQYF.

This chain links TRBV29-1 with TRBJ2-1; possible D gene TRBD2, 6 bases. Trimming cost V 1 base and J 3 bases, with 10 bases left between them. The CDR3 is 14 residues long. The germline V gene encodes CDR1 SQVTM and CDR2 ANQGSEA. The CDR3, as DNA: TGCAGCGTTGAAGGGCTTAGCGGCTACAATGAGCAGTTCTTC. It specifies CSVEGLSGYNEQFF.

This clone turned up a few times. The chain couples TRBV19 to TRBJ1-5, with D possibly being TRBD1 (5 bases). This CDR3 region has 15 residues. Germline assignment: CDR1 LNHDA and CDR2 SQIVND (reference sequence). V was cut by 6 bases and J by 4 bases, with 16 bases left in between. CDR3: CASRVSTGANQPQHF. CDR3 nucleotides: TGTGCCAGTAGGGTGAGCACAGGAGCAAATCAGCCCCAGCATTTT.

This clone was detected only once. The chain recombines TRBV10-2 with TRBJ1-6; 9 bases are shared with TRBD1. V lost 8 bases to trimming and J lost 4 bases; unmatched junction nucleotides: 3. CDR3 length: 14 residues. Germline V gene sequence: CDR1 WSHSY, CDR2 SAAADI. The CDR3 region has the DNA TGCGCCAGCGGGACAGGGTTTTATAATTCACCCCTCCACTTT. Translation gives CASGTGFYNSPLHF.

J is TRBJ1-1 and V is TRBV7-9, with D perhaps matching TRBD1 (5 bases). This CDR3 spans 14 amino acids. V was trimmed by 2 bases and J by 0 bases, leaving 7 bases between them. Germline CDR1 reads SEHNR; CDR2 reads FQNEAQ (reference sequence). Here the CDR3 reads CASSLSGMNTEAFF. The CDR3 region has the DNA TGTGCCAGCAGCTTATCAGGGATGAACACTGAAGCTTTCTTT.

The chain couples TRBV6-5 to TRBJ2-5, with D maybe TRBD1 (6 bases). Trimming took off 9 bases at V and 4 bases at J, with 18 bases between the two ends. The CDR3 consists of 14 residues. CDR1 is MNHEY and CDR2 is SVGAGI in the germline V gene. The CDR3 loop is CASRRTVPGETQYF. In DNA form, the CDR3 reads TGTGCCAGTCGGCGGACAGTCCCGGGAGAGACCCAGTACTTC.

The sample holds one count of this clone. The chain uses TRBV19 and TRBJ2-2; D possibly corresponds to TRBD2 (5 bases). This CDR3 is 15 amino acids long. With 1 base removed from V and 4 bases from J, the gap between germline ends came to 10 bases. Germline lookup yields CDR1 LNHDA and CDR2 SQIVND (reference sequence). As DNA, the CDR3 is TGTGCCAGTAGTATAGGGCTAGCAGGCACCGGGGAGCTGTTTTTT. This encodes CASSIGLAGTGELFF.